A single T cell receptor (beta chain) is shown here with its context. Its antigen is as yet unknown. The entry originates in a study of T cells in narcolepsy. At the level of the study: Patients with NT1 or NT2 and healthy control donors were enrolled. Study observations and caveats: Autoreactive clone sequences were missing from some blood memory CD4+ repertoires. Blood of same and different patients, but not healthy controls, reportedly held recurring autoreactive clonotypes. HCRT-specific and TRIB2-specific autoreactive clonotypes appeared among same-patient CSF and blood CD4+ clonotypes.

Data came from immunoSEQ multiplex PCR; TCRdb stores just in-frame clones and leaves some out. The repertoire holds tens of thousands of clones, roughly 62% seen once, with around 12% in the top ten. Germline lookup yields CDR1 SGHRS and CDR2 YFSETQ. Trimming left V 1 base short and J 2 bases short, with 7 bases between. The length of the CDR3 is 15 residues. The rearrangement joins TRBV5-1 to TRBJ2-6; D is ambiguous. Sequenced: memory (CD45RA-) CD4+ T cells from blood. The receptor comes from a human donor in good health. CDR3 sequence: CASSLLNPGANVLTF. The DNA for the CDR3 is TGCGCCAGCAGCTTGTTGAATCCTGGGGCCAACGTCCTGACTTTC.